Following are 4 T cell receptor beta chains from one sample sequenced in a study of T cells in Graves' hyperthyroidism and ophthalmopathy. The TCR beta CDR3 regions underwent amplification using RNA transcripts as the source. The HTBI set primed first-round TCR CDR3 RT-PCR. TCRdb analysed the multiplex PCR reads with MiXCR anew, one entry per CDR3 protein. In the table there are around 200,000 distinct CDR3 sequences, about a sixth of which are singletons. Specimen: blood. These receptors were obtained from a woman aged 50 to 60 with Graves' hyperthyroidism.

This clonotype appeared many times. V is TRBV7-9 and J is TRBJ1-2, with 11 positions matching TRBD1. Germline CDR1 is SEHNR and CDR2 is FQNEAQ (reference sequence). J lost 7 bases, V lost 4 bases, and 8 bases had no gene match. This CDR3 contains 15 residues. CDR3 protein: CASSSRTGGFSGYTF. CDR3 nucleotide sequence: TGTGCCAGCAGCTCTCGGACAGGGGGCTTCTCTGGCTACACCTTC.

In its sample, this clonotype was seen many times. As DNA, the CDR3 is TGTGCCAGCAGTTTCTCAGGGACGCACCTCCACTTT. As protein: CASSFSGTHLHF. This chain joins TRBV28 and TRBJ1-6; maybe TRBD1 (5 bases). Trimming took 3 bases from V and 15 from J, leaving 12 bases between them. The CDR3 extends over 12 amino acids. Germline values: CDR1 MDHEN, CDR2 SYDVKM. The complete variable domain, with remaining parts taken from reference TRBV28 and TRBJ1-6, reads DVKVTQSSRYLVKRTGEKVFLECVQDMDHENMFWYRQDPGLGLRLIYFSYDVKMKEKGDIPEGYSVSREKKERFSLILESASTNQTSMYLCASSFSGTHLHFGNGTRLTVT.

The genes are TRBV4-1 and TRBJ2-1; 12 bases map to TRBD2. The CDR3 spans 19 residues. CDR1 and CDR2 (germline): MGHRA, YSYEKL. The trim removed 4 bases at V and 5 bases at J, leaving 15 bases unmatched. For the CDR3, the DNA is TGCGCCAGCAGCCCACACCCCCTAGCGGGGGGGCCTCTAAACAATGAGCAGTTCTTC. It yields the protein CASSPHPLAGGPLNNEQFF.

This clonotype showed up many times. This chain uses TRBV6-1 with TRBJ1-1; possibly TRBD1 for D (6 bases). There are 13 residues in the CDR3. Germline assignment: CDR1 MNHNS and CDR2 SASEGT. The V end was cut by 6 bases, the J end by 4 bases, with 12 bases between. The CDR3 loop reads CASRARGGTEAFF. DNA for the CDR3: TGTGCCAGCAGGGCCAGGGGTGGCACTGAAGCTTTCTTT.